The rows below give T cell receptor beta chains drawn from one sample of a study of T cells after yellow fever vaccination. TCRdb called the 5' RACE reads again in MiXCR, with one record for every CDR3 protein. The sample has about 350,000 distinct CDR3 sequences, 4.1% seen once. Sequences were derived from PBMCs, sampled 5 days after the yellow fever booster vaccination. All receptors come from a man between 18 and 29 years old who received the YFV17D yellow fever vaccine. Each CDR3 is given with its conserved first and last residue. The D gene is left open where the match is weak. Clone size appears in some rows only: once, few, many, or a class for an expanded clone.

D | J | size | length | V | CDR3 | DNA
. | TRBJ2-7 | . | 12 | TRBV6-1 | CASSERGAEQYF | TGTGCCAGCAGTGAACGGGGGGCCGAGCAGTACTTC
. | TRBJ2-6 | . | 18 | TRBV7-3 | CASSAAKGGFSGANVLTF | TGTGCCAGCAGCGCCGCGAAGGGGGGGTTCTCTGGGGCCAACGTCCTGACTTTC
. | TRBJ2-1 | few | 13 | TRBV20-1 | CSVHRVSYNEQFF | TGCAGTGTCCACAGGGTCTCCTACAATGAGCAGTTCTTC
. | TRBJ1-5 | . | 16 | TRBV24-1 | CATSDSGLYSNQPQHF | TGTGCCACCAGTGATTCGGGACTTTATAGCAATCAGCCCCAGCATTTT
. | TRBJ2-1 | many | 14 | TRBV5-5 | CASSPWVSYNEQFF | TGTGCCAGCTCCCCATGGGTCTCATACAATGAGCAGTTCTTC
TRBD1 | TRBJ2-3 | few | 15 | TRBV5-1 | CASSFGQGNLDTQYF | TGCGCCAGCAGCTTCGGACAGGGGAATTTGGATACGCAGTATTTT
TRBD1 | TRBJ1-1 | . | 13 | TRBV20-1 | CSAGKTGDTEAFF | TGCAGTGCTGGTAAGACAGGGGACACTGAAGCTTTCTTT
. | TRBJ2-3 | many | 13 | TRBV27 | CASSFGRTDTQYF | TGTGCCAGCAGTTTTGGGCGGACAGATACGCAGTATTTT
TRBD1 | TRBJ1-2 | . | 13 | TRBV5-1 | CASMKGAGNGYTF | TGCGCCAGCATGAAGGGGGCAGGGAATGGCTACACCTTC
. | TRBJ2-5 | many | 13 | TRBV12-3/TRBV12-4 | CASSLNDQETQYF | TGTGCCAGCAGTTTAAACGACCAAGAGACCCAGTACTTC
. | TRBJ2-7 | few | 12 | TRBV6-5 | CASIGTNYEQYF | TGTGCCAGCATAGGGACCAACTACGAGCAGTACTTC
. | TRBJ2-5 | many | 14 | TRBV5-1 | CASSLAPAVETQYF | TGCGCCAGCAGCTTGGCCCCAGCGGTAGAGACCCAGTACTTC
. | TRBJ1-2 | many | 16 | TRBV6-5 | CASSYSNQGPSGGYTF | TGTGCCAGCAGTTACTCGAACCAGGGACCATCGGGAGGCTACACCTTC
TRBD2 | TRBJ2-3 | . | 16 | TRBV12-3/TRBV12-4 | CASSLLAGALTDTQYF | TGTGCCAGCAGTTTACTAGCGGGGGCCCTCACAGATACGCAGTATTTT
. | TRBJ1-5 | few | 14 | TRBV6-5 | CASSRSGGNQPQHF | TGTGCCAGCAGCCGCTCCGGGGGGAATCAGCCCCAGCATTTT
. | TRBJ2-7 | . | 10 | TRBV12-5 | CASGTYEQYF | TGTGCTAGTGGAACCTACGAGCAGTACTTC
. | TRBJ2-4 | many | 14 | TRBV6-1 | CASIRDRGVNIQYF | TGTGCCAGCATCAGAGACAGAGGGGTGAACATTCAGTACTTC
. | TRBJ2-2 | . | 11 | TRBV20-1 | CSAYQGWELFF | TGCAGTGCCTACCAGGGTTGGGAGCTGTTTTTT
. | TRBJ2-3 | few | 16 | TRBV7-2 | CASSTRSAVAEDTQYF | TGTGCCAGCAGCACCCGAAGCGCGGTAGCGGAAGATACGCAGTATTTT
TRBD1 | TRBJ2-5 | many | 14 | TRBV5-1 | CASSSQGAWETQYF | TGCGCCAGCAGCTCACAGGGGGCCTGGGAGACCCAGTACTTC
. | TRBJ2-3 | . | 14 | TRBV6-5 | CASSYSQGTDTQYF | TGTGCCAGCAGTTACTCACAGGGCACAGATACGCAGTATTTT
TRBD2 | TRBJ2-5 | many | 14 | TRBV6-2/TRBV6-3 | CASSYAGGQETQYF | TGTGCCAGCAGTTACGCGGGGGGCCAAGAGACCCAGTACTTC
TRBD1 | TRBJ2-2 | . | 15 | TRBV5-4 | CASSPRQGLTGELFF | TGTGCCAGCAGCCCCAGACAGGGGTTGACCGGGGAGCTGTTTTTT
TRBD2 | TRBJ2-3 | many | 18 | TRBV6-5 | CASSYGAGGPPGADTQYF | TGTGCCAGCAGTTACGGAGCGGGGGGACCCCCTGGGGCAGATACGCAGTATTTT
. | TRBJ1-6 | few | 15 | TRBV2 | CASSLRQADNSPLHF | TGTGCCAGCAGCCTCCGACAGGCCGATAATTCACCCCTCCACTTT
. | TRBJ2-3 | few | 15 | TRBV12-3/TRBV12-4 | CASSLAGLSTDTQYF | TGTGCCAGCAGTTTAGCAGGGCTTAGCACAGATACGCAGTATTTT
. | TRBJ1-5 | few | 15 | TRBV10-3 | CAISDRGYSNQPQHF | TGTGCCATCAGTGACAGGGGCTATAGCAATCAGCCCCAGCATTTT
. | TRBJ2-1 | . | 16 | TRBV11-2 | CASSSQPGHSYNEQFF | TGTGCCAGCAGCTCGCAACCGGGACACTCCTACAATGAGCAGTTCTTC
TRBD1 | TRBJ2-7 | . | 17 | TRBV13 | CASSLGLGQGVSYEQYF | TGTGCCAGCAGCTTAGGGCTGGGACAGGGGGTCTCCTACGAGCAGTACTTC
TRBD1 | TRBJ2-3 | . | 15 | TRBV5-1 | CASRNDRGDTDTQYF | TGCGCCAGCAGAAATGACAGGGGGGATACAGATACGCAGTATTTT
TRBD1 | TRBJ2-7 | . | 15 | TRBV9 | CASSLRGDRTYEQYF | TGTGCCAGCAGCCTACGAGGGGACAGGACTTACGAGCAGTACTTC
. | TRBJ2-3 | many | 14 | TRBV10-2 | CASGSSYRTDTQYF | TGCGCCAGCGGCTCCTCCTATAGAACAGATACGCAGTATTTT
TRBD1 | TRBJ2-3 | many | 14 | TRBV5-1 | CASSLDRGKDTQYF | TGCGCCAGCAGCTTGGACAGGGGGAAGGATACGCAGTATTTT
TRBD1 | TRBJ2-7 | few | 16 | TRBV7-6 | CASSLAGGTGYREQYF | TGTGCCAGCAGCTTAGCTGGCGGGACAGGGTACCGAGAGCAGTACTTC
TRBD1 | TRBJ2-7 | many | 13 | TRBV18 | CASSHGQGYEQYF | TGTGCCAGCTCACACGGACAGGGCTACGAGCAGTACTTC
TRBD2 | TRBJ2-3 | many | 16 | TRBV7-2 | CASSFPPLAVTDTQYF | TGTGCCAGCAGCTTCCCGCCTCTAGCGGTGACAGATACGCAGTATTTT
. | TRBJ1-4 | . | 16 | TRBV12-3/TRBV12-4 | CASSFGQGATNEKLFF | TGTGCCAGCAGTTTCGGCCAGGGAGCAACTAATGAAAAACTGTTTTTT
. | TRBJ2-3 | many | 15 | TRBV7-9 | CASSSRAEGGDTQYF | TGTGCCAGCAGCTCACGAGCGGAGGGTGGAGATACGCAGTATTTT
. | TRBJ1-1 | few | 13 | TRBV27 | CASSLNHATEAFF | TGTGCCAGCAGTTTAAATCACGCCACTGAAGCTTTCTTT
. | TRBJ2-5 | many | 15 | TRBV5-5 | CASSPPGRGDETQYF | TGTGCCAGCAGCCCACCCGGACGGGGTGATGAGACCCAGTACTTC
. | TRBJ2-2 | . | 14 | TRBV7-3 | CASSLEGYAGELFF | TGTGCCAGCAGCTTAGAGGGTTATGCCGGGGAGCTGTTTTTT
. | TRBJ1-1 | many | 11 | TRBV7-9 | CASFQGTEAFF | TGTGCCAGCTTTCAGGGAACTGAAGCTTTCTTT
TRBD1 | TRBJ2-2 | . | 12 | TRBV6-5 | CATTGVTGELFF | TGTGCCACAACAGGGGTAACCGGGGAGCTGTTTTTT
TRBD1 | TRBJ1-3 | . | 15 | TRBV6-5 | CASSSTLLQGNTIYF | TGTGCCAGCAGTTCGACTTTACTACAGGGGAACACCATATATTTT
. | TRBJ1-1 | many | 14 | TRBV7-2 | CASSLVDGNTEAFF | TGTGCCAGCAGCTTAGTCGACGGGAACACTGAAGCTTTCTTT
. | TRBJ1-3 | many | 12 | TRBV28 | CASSFPGNTIYF | TGTGCCAGCAGCTTTCCAGGAAACACCATATATTTT
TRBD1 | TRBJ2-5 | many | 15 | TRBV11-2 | CASSFPGQGSETQYF | TGTGCCAGCAGCTTCCCGGGACAGGGATCGGAGACCCAGTACTTC
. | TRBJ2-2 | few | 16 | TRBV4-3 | CASSQDGASAGGELFF | TGCGCCAGCAGCCAAGACGGGGCTAGCGCTGGGGGGGAGCTGTTTTTT
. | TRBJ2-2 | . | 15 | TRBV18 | CASSSSASNTGELFF | TGTGCCAGCTCATCTTCGGCGTCGAACACCGGGGAGCTGTTTTTT
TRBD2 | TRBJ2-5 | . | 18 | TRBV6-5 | CASGLPTTSGLSEETQYF | TGTGCCAGCGGACTCCCCACCACTAGCGGACTTTCCGAAGAGACCCAGTACTTC
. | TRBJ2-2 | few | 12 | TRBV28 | CASTGFVGELFF | TGTGCCAGCACCGGGTTCGTCGGGGAGCTGTTTTTT
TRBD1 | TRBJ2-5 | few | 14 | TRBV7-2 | CASSLNRGRETQYF | TGTGCCAGCAGCTTAAACAGGGGGAGGGAGACCCAGTACTTC
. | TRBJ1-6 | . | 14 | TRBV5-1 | CASSLMTDNSPLHF | TGCGCCAGCAGCTTGATGACAGATAATTCACCCCTCCACTTT